The next 27 T cell receptor beta chains were all read from a single sample in a study of control samples from healthy donors and cancer patients. Only in-frame clones appear in the TCRdb table, and some are missing; sequencing was by immunoSEQ multiplex PCR. The sample yields approximately 220,000 clones, roughly 94% seen once. The sample was blood. These receptors all stem from a man aged 50-60 years in good health.

V gene TRBV6-6 combines with J gene TRBJ1-6, with D perhaps matching TRBD1 (5 bases). The CDR3 sequence is 17 residues long. V dropped 6 bases and J dropped 3 bases, with 18 bases sitting between them. Germline-derived CDR1 and CDR2 are MNHNY and SVGAGI (reference sequence). In nucleotides, the CDR3 is TGTGCCAGCAGCCGAGGAACGGGGACTCACTATAATTCACCCCTCCACTTT. Encoded protein: CASSRGTGTHYNSPLHF.

The CDR3: CASSDRGEEFF. The CDR3 bases are TGCGCCAGCAGCGACCGGGGGGAAGAGTTCTTC. The J gene is TRBJ2-1, the V gene TRBV10-1; 7 nucleotides agree with TRBD2. The CDR3 is 11 residues long. The trim removed 6 bases at V and 14 bases at J, leaving 7 bases unmatched. CDR1 WNHNN and CDR2 SYGVQD come from the germline V gene (reference sequence).

The chain uses TRBV3-1 (or the pseudogene TRBV3-2) and TRBJ2-1, with TRBD2 matching 12 bases. J lost 7 bases, V lost 2 bases, and 6 bases had no gene match. CDR1 and CDR2 from the germline V gene are LGHDT and YNNKEL (reference sequence). This CDR3 has 16 amino acids. The CDR3 sequence: CASSQSLAGGRNEQFF. The CDR3 coding sequence is TGTGCCAGCAGCCAATCACTAGCGGGGGGTCGGAATGAGCAGTTCTTC.

This clone was observed a single time. The V and J genes are TRBV6-6 and TRBJ1-2; a weak D match, TRBD1 (6 bases). There are 12 residues in the CDR3. CDR1 is MNHNY and CDR2 is SVGAGI in the germline V gene (reference sequence). Between the trimmed V and J ends, which lost 5 bases and 10 bases, there was a span of 14 bases. Written as DNA, the CDR3 is TGTGCCAGCAGTCCACAGGGAACCGCCTACACCTTC. Translation: CASSPQGTAYTF.

This chain uses TRBV19 with TRBJ1-5; tentative D call: TRBD1 (5 bases). There are 16 residues in the CDR3. V was trimmed by 5 bases and J by 4 bases, leaving 18 bases between them. CDR1 is LNHDA and CDR2 is SQIVND in the germline V gene (reference sequence). Here the CDR3 reads CASSYPPGRQNQPQHF. The CDR3 DNA reads TGTGCCAGTAGTTACCCCCCGGGACGGCAGAATCAGCCCCAGCATTTT.

This rearrangement joins TRBV5-1 to TRBJ1-1, with no clear D. Germline assignment: CDR1 SGHRS and CDR2 YFSETQ. V gave up 0 bases and J gave up 6 bases, with 9 bases separating them. The CDR3 is 13 residues long. This CDR3 reads CASSLEWGPEAFF. CDR3 DNA: TGCGCCAGCAGCTTGGAGTGGGGTCCTGAAGCTTTCTTT.

The chain links TRBV28 to TRBJ1-1, with D unclear. The germline CDR1 and CDR2 sequences are MDHEN and SYDVKM. The V end was cut by 5 bases, the J end by 3 bases, with 7 bases between. The CDR3 has 12 amino acids. DNA for the CDR3: TGTGCCAGCAGTGGGCAGTACACTGAAGCTTTCTTT. The encoded protein is CASSGQYTEAFF.

The chain combines TRBV6-2 or TRBV6-3 with TRBJ1-6; 7 bases match TRBD1. The trim removed 4 bases at V and 6 bases at J, leaving 6 bases unmatched. CDR3 size: 15 residues. CDR1 and CDR2 from the germline V gene are MNHEY and SVGEGT. For the CDR3, the DNA is TGTGCCAGCAGTTTAGAGACAGGGACTAATTCACCCCTCCACTTT. Residues: CASSLETGTNSPLHF.

This clone was recorded a few times. This chain links TRBV6-6 with TRBJ1-5; maybe TRBD1 (6 bases). Germline V gene lookup returns CDR1 MNHNY and CDR2 SVGAGI (reference sequence). The CDR3 extends over 15 amino acids. V was clipped by 8 bases and J by 3 bases, with 17 bases between them. CDR3 region: CASVSQGIPNQPQHF. The CDR3 region has the DNA TGTGCCAGCGTCTCACAGGGTATCCCCAATCAGCCCCAGCATTTT.

The rearrangement links TRBV6-2 or TRBV6-3 to TRBJ2-3; 7 bases fit TRBD1. This CDR3 has 17 amino acids. With V trimmed by 5 bases and J by 3 bases, 14 bases remained unmatched. CDR1 is MNHEY, CDR2 SVGEGT, per germline. CDR3 DNA sequence: TGTGCCAGCAGTCCACAGGGGAACAGGGCTCGAACAGATACGCAGTATTTT. It codes for CASSPQGNRARTDTQYF.

The V call is TRBV10-1, the J call TRBJ1-1, with 9 bases lining up with TRBD1. The ends lost 3 bases at V and 6 bases at J; junction bases unmatched: 8. CDR1 WNHNN and CDR2 SYGVQD come from the germline V gene (reference sequence). The CDR3 sequence is 15 residues long. The CDR3 DNA sequence: TGCGCCAGCAGTGACCCTGGACAGGGGAAGGCTGAAGCTTTCTTT. Translated: CASSDPGQGKAEAFF.

The rearrangement links TRBV5-1 to TRBJ1-2, with D possibly being TRBD1 (5 bases). The CDR3 runs to 14 residues. In germline, CDR1 is SGHRS, CDR2 YFSETQ. V shed 0 bases and J shed 4 bases, with 10 bases lying between them. In nucleotides, the CDR3 is TGCGCCAGCAGCTTGGGGGGACCGAGCTATGGCTACACCTTC. This translates into CASSLGGPSYGYTF.

This rearrangement joins TRBV6-6 to TRBJ1-4; TRBD1 is a possible D gene (6 bases). The CDR3 is made up of 13 amino acids. The V end lost 4 bases, the J end lost 10 bases, and 13 bases lay between the germline ends. The germline gives CDR1 MNHNY, CDR2 SVGAGI (reference sequence). The CDR3 reads CASSFSGEGKLFF. Written as DNA, the CDR3 is TGTGCCAGCAGTTTCTCAGGGGAGGGAAAACTGTTTTTT.

V gene TRBV21-1 combines with J gene TRBJ2-3; the table's TRBD1 call for D was not verified on the DNA. TRBV21-1 represents a pseudogene. The length of the CDR3 is 17 residues. The CDR3 is CASSFRPPDRKADTQYF. The CDR3 nucleotides read TGTGCCAGCAGCTTCCGACCCCCGGACAGGAAGGCAGATACGCAGTATTTT.

The CDR3 sequence is CATSRGSGTGGTEAFF. The CDR3 bases are TGTGCCACCAGCAGGGGTTCCGGGACAGGGGGCACTGAAGCTTTCTTT. V usage is TRBV15 and J usage is TRBJ1-1; TRBD1 matches 11 bases. The V gene end was trimmed by 3 bases and the J gene end by 4 bases; junction bases not matched to a gene: 7. The CDR3 runs 16 residues. The germline gives CDR1 LNHNV, CDR2 YYDKDF (reference sequence).

The V gene is TRBV12-3 or TRBV12-4, the J gene TRBJ2-3, with TRBD1 identical over 11 bases. Trimming at V came to 6 bases and at J to 5 bases, leaving 1 base not matched to a gene. CDR3 size: 13 residues. The CDR3 DNA reads as TGTGCCAGCAGGGACAGGGGGCGAGATACGCAGTATTTT. Amino acids: CASRDRGRDTQYF.

The chain is built from TRBV24-1 and TRBJ2-5; D possibly uses TRBD1 or TRBD2 (6 bases each). With 2 bases removed from V and 5 bases from J, the gap between germline ends came to 14 bases. Germline V lookup: CDR1 KGHDR, CDR2 SFDVKD. The CDR3 length is 15 residues. The CDR3 here is CATSDSGAAGETQYF. The CDR3 nucleotides read TGTGCCACCAGTGATTCGGGGGCCGCGGGGGAGACCCAGTACTTC.

The rearrangement joins TRBV6-5 to TRBJ1-5, with D perhaps TRBD1 (6 bases). V gave up 5 bases and J gave up 4 bases, with 9 bases separating them. This CDR3 comprises 13 residues. In germline, CDR1 is MNHEY, CDR2 SVGAGI. The CDR3 sequence: CASSLDRNQPQHF. The CDR3, as DNA: TGTGCCAGCAGTCTGGACAGAAATCAGCCCCAGCATTTT.

This chain uses TRBV19 with TRBJ1-6; 10 bases are a match to TRBD1. V gave up 3 bases and J gave up 7 bases; unmatched junction bases: 3. Germline lookup yields CDR1 LNHDA and CDR2 SQIVND (reference sequence). This CDR3 comprises 15 residues. CDR3 sequence: CASSIGQGGNSPLHF. CDR3 bases: TGTGCCAGTAGTATCGGACAGGGGGGAAATTCACCCCTCCACTTT. The entire variable domain, with the rest obtained from reference TRBV19 and TRBJ1-6, is as follows: DGGITQSPKYLFRKEGQNVTLSCEQNLNHDAMYWYRQDPGQGLRLIYYSQIVNDFQKGDIAEGYSVSREKKESFPLTVTSAQKNPTAFYLCASSIGQGGNSPLHFGNGTRLTVT.

The chain combines TRBV10-3 with TRBJ2-1; D is possibly TRBD1 (5 bases). Germline CDR1 reads ENHRY; CDR2 reads SYGVKD. The CDR3 length is 15 residues. V gave up 3 bases and J gave up 0 bases, with 9 bases separating them. This CDR3 reads CAISDQGSSYNEQFF. The CDR3 DNA sequence: TGTGCCATCAGTGATCAGGGAAGCTCCTACAATGAGCAGTTCTTC.

This clone showed up just once. The sample holds other DNA sequences that translate to the same CDR3. The rearrangement uses TRBV18 and TRBJ1-2; maybe TRBD1 (6 bases). This CDR3 is built from 13 residues. Germline V gene sequence: CDR1 KGHSH, CDR2 LQKENI. Trimming removed 2 bases at V and 3 bases at J, with 7 bases between. The CDR3 loop is CASSPRTDYGYTF. CDR3 DNA: TGTGCCAGCTCACCAAGGACAGACTATGGCTACACCTTC. Using reference TRBV18 and TRBJ1-2 for the parts outside the CDR3, the full variable domain is NAGVMQNPRHLVRRRGQEARLRCSPMKGHSHVYWYRQLPEEGLKFMVYLQKENIIDESGMPKERFSAEFPKEGPSILRIQQVVRGDSAAYFCASSPRTDYGYTFGSGTRLTVV.

The chain's CDR3 is CASSSPGRYGYTF. The DNA of the CDR3 is TGTGCCAGCAGTTCCCCGGGTCGCTATGGCTACACCTTC. The chain joins TRBV6-5 to TRBJ1-2; D not resolved. V was shortened by 4 bases and J by 4 bases, with 10 bases between the two germline ends. Looked up from germline, CDR1 is MNHEY and CDR2 is SVGAGI. The CDR3 totals 13 residues.

The chain recombines TRBV28 with TRBJ1-5, with TRBD1 matching 12 bases. The CDR3 extends over 17 amino acids. From germline, CDR1 is MDHEN and CDR2 SYDVKM. The V and J ends lost 4 bases and 4 bases, in that order; junction bases with no gene match: 8. The CDR3 reads CASSSGTGGFRNQPQHF. Here the CDR3 DNA reads TGTGCCAGCAGTTCCGGGACAGGGGGCTTTCGAAATCAGCCCCAGCATTTT.

The chain couples TRBV5-1 to TRBJ2-5; TRBD1 matches at 9 bases. V shed 4 bases and J 4 bases; nucleotides not matched to a gene: 2. The CDR3 has 13 amino acids. CDR1 is SGHRS and CDR2 is YFSETQ in the germline V gene. CDR3 region: CASSGTGLETQYF. CDR3 nucleotide sequence: TGCGCCAGCAGCGGGACAGGGTTAGAGACCCAGTACTTC.

The chain joins TRBV6-5 to TRBJ1-5, with a weak D call TRBD1 (5 bases). V lost 8 bases and J 4 bases, leaving 18 bases between the germline ends. The germline gives CDR1 MNHEY, CDR2 SVGAGI. The CDR3 loop spans 15 amino acids. The CDR3 region is CASEAGIRGNQPQHF. As DNA, the CDR3 is TGTGCCAGCGAAGCGGGGATAAGGGGAAATCAGCCCCAGCATTTT.

The J gene is TRBJ2-1, the V gene TRBV13; the match to TRBD1 covers 9 bases. V was clipped by 5 bases and J by 4 bases; unmatched bases: 9. The CDR3 totals 16 residues. In germline, CDR1 is PRHDT, CDR2 FYEKMQ (reference sequence). The CDR3 is CASSAPGQGRYNEQFF. CDR3 DNA sequence: TGTGCCAGCAGCGCGCCGGGACAGGGTCGTTACAATGAGCAGTTCTTC.

The chain employs TRBV7-2 and TRBJ1-4; D may be TRBD1 (5 bases). Trimming took off 1 base at V and 11 bases at J, with 14 bases between the two ends. The CDR3 runs 14 residues. Germline lookup yields CDR1 SGHTA and CDR2 FQGNSA. The CDR3 loop is CASSLGGGAGKLFF. CDR3 DNA sequence: TGTGCCAGCAGCTTAGGAGGAGGGGCTGGCAAACTGTTTTTT.